The T cell receptor beta chain under discussion was sequenced for a study of radiation and T cells in renal cell carcinoma. Germline CDR1 LNHNV, CDR2 YYDKDF (reference sequence). The V gene lost 3 bases and the J gene lost 1 base, with 12 bases spanning the gap. The CDR3 sequence is 15 residues long. Study results and caveats: Pretreatment tumor biopsies were lacking, so baseline clonotypes are unknown. From baseline, blood top tumor clonotypes peaked at 2 weeks post-radiation.

Time point denoted: blood 4 weeks post-SBRT, at nephrectomy. This sample's treatment: 15 Gy SBRT to primary tumor, nephrectomy 4 weeks later. Nephrectomy followed 15 Gy stereotactic body radiation by 4 weeks. This clone was counted a single time. Its antigen is still unknown. Assay: immunoSEQ multiplex PCR; the TCRdb copy retains only in-frame clones and omits some. The table includes some 150,000 clones, around nine tenths detected once. This rearrangement joins TRBV15 to TRBJ1-1; TRBD1 might be the D (5 bases). The receptor was isolated from a woman between 45 and 65 years old with renal cell carcinoma. Source: blood, taken from a patient whose treatment included radiotherapy and nephrectomy. This CDR3 reads CATSSGPGQNTEAFF. Here the CDR3 DNA reads TGTGCCACCAGCAGCGGACCCGGACAGAACACTGAAGCTTTCTTT.